The source of this T cell receptor (beta chain) is a study of identical twins. Study-wide points: Twins shared beta out-of-frame sequences in excess, but this excess was weaker. Cord blood's abundant beta clonotypes had fewer insertions, unlike memory repertoires.

Germline values: CDR1 SEHNR, CDR2 FQNEAQ (reference sequence). The V and J ends lost 5 bases and 6 bases respectively, with 24 bases between them. CDR3 length: 17 amino acids. Notes on this clonotype: Its cognate antigen is unknown.

MiXCR, applied by TCRdb to the 5' RACE reads, yields one record per CDR3 protein. The sample lists over 200,000 distinct CDR3 sequences, 6.5% occurring once. The data were also submitted as part of a second study, on T cells expressing NK-cell markers. This second study notes: Seven of the eight sequenced donors were classified as HCMV-seropositive, and one was classified as seronegative.

This clonotype originated in a woman aged 18-29 years in good health. This chain links TRBV7-9 with TRBJ2-3; possibly TRBD1 or TRBD2 for D (5 bases each). Source material: CD8+ T cells sorted from blood. CDR3: CASSRGGTDTLRDTQYF. Here the CDR3 DNA reads TGTGCCAGCAGCCGGGGCGGAACGGATACCTTAAGGGATACGCAGTATTTT.